Listed below are T cell receptor beta chains from one sample, sequenced in a study of T cells in Graves' hyperthyroidism and ophthalmopathy. TCRdb recomputed calls from the multiplex PCR reads with MiXCR, one row per CDR3 protein. The data hold more than 300,000 distinct CDR3 sequences, with roughly 13% observed a single time. The sequencing sample was made of blood. These receptors originate from a woman aged 18-29 years with Graves' hyperthyroidism. Each CDR3 is given with its conserved first and last residue. D genes are given only for firm matches. Some rows mark clone size as missing; the rest say once, few, many or name a class of expanded clone.

>NA|TRBJ1-1|TRBV28|many
CASRGTVNTEAFF
TGTGCCAGCAGGGGGACGGTGAACACTGAAGCTTTCTTT
>TRBD1|TRBJ1-4|TRBV5-1|many
CASSLGQPNEKLFF
TGTGCCAGCAGCTTGGGACAGCCAAATGAAAAACTGTTTTTT
>NA|TRBJ2-1|TRBV3-1|many
CASSQGPAGNEQFF
TGTGCCAGCAGCCAGGGACCAGCGGGCAATGAGCAGTTCTTC
>NA|TRBJ1-5|TRBV11-2|many
CASSLEPGGGGQPQHF
TGTGCCAGCAGCTTAGAACCCGGGGGCGGGGGTCAGCCCCAGCATTTT
>TRBD1|TRBJ2-7|TRBV19|many
CASSVGQGPYEQYF
TGTGCCAGTAGTGTCGGACAGGGTCCCTACGAGCAGTACTTC
>NA|TRBJ2-7|TRBV7-9|NA
CASSLDGAVIEQYF
TGTGCCAGCAGCTTGGACGGTGCGGTAATAGAGCAGTACTTC
>NA|TRBJ1-1|TRBV5-1|many
CASSSAQGITEAFF
TGCGCCAGCAGCTCGGCGCAGGGTATAACTGAAGCTTTCTTT
>TRBD2|TRBJ2-1|TRBV14|few
CASSHGTSGGDFYNEQFF
TGTGCCAGCAGCCACGGGACTAGCGGGGGGGACTTTTACAATGAGCAGTTCTTC
>TRBD1|TRBJ2-1|TRBV6-2/TRBV6-3|NA
CASRPRGQGNEQFF
TGTGCCAGCAGACCCCGGGGACAGGGGAATGAGCAGTTCTTC
>NA|TRBJ1-2|TRBV10-3|many
CAISIGAGYENGYTF
TGTGCCATCAGCATAGGGGCAGGGTACGAAAATGGCTACACCTTC